Below, 29 T cell receptor beta chains from the same sample are listed, as sequenced in a study of cytotoxic CD8 clonotypes in ibrutinib-treated CLL. TCRdb's table, derived via immunoSEQ multiplex PCR, lists solely in-frame clones and lacks some. The sample holds approximately 45,000 clones; 60% to 70% are singletons and the top ten take roughly 21%. The specimen comprised PBMCs, sampled after 24 months of ibrutinib treatment. The receptors here all came from a human donor with chronic lymphocytic leukemia.

V usage is TRBV15 and J usage is TRBJ2-1, with 16 positions matching TRBD2. Trimming cost V 4 bases and J 0 bases; bases outside gene matches: 12. Germline-derived CDR1 and CDR2 are LNHNV and YYDKDF (reference sequence). This CDR3 contains 21 residues. The CDR3 is CATSTLLPGLAGGGSYNEQFF. The CDR3 DNA reads TGTGCCACCAGCACCTTGCTCCCGGGACTAGCGGGAGGGGGCTCCTACAATGAGCAGTTCTTC.

The chain uses TRBV2 and TRBJ2-5; tentative D call: TRBD1 (6 bases). Germline CDR1 reads SNHLY; CDR2 reads FYNNEI. The CDR3 runs 13 residues. The V end lost 8 bases, the J end lost 5 bases, and 15 bases lay between the germline ends. Here the CDR3 DNA reads TGTGCCAGCCAACAGGGACGTCAGGAGACCCAGTACTTC. It codes for CASQQGRQETQYF.

CDR3 sequence: CASTQGQSFFYEQYF. CDR3 nucleotide sequence: TGTGCCAGCACCCAGGGACAGTCCTTTTTTTACGAGCAGTACTTC. The gene calls are TRBV2 and TRBJ2-7, with TRBD1 matching 7 bases. Germline CDR1 reads SNHLY; CDR2 reads FYNNEI. The CDR3 consists of 15 residues. After removal of 7 bases from V and 4 bases from J, the junction contained 13 bases not matched to a gene. The entire variable domain, with the rest obtained from reference TRBV2 and TRBJ2-7, is as follows: EPEVTQTPSHQVTQMGQEVILRCVPISNHLYFYWYRQILGQKVEFLVSFYNNEISEKSEIFDDQFSVERPDGSNFTLKIRSTKLEDSAMYFCASTQGQSFFYEQYFGPGTRLTVT.

This chain joins TRBV2 and TRBJ1-2; D is undetermined. Between the trimmed V and J ends, which lost 2 bases and 5 bases, there was a span of 6 bases. Germline CDR1 reads SNHLY; CDR2 reads FYNNEI. The CDR3 is 12 residues long. Written as DNA, the CDR3 is TGTGCCAGCAGTGAACAGAATTATGGCTACACCTTC. Encoded protein: CASSEQNYGYTF.

This clone was counted only a few times. The chain links TRBV11-2 to TRBJ1-2; tentative D call: TRBD1 (5 bases). Germline CDR1 SGHAT, CDR2 FQNNGV. The V gene lost 2 bases and the J gene lost 7 bases, with 23 bases spanning the gap. CDR3 length: 17 amino acids. CDR3 sequence reads: CASSLTLDIHQFFGYTF. CDR3 nucleotide sequence: TGTGCCAGCAGCTTAACCTTGGACATCCATCAATTTTTTGGCTACACCTTC.

This sequence joins TRBV5-1 and TRBJ2-1; possible D gene TRBD2, 6 bases. The V end lost 6 bases, the J end lost 9 bases, and 13 bases lay between the germline ends. CDR1 and CDR2 (germline): SGHRS, YFSETQ. The CDR3 has 12 amino acids. The CDR3 protein is CASTGSGVEQFF. CDR3 DNA: TGCGCCAGCACCGGGTCGGGGGTTGAGCAGTTCTTC.

The V gene is TRBV30, the J gene TRBJ1-5; possibly TRBD1 for D (5 bases). The germline V gene has CDR1 GTSNPN and CDR2 SVGIG (reference sequence). The CDR3 consists of 14 residues. V was clipped by 2 bases and J by 4 bases, with 12 bases between them. Here the CDR3 reads CAWSPPGGNQPQHF. CDR3 nucleotide sequence: TGTGCCTGGAGTCCCCCGGGGGGGAATCAGCCCCAGCATTTT.

The chain employs TRBV5-6 and TRBJ2-3; D is ambiguous. V was shortened by 4 bases and J by 0 bases, with 12 bases between the two germline ends. Germline V lookup: CDR1 SGHDT, CDR2 YYEEEE. The CDR3 extends over 15 amino acids. The CDR3 reads CASSPTTLSTDTQYF. As DNA, the CDR3 is TGTGCCAGCAGCCCTACTACCCTCAGCACAGATACGCAGTATTTT.

The chain joins TRBV14 to TRBJ1-4, with D possibly TRBD1 on 6 matching bases. This CDR3 comprises 15 residues. Germline lookup yields CDR1 SGHDN and CDR2 FVKESK. Trimming left V 3 bases short and J 8 bases short, with 16 bases between. CDR3 in DNA: TGTGCCAGCAGCCAGGTCCGGGGGCTAGAGGAAAAACTGTTTTTT. It is translated as CASSQVRGLEEKLFF.

The rearrangement joins TRBV6-1 to TRBJ1-4, with unresolved D. CDR1 and CDR2 (germline): MNHNS, SASEGT. V lost 2 bases and J lost 5, with 9 bases in between. The CDR3 loop spans 14 amino acids. The CDR3 nucleotides read TGTGCCAGCAGTGAAATGGCCCCGAATGAAAAACTGTTTTTT. It codes for CASSEMAPNEKLFF.

This clone was observed a handful of times. The chain joins TRBV28 to TRBJ2-1; D gene ambiguous. Germline values: CDR1 MDHEN, CDR2 SYDVKM. The V end was cut by 3 bases, the J end by 7 bases, with 10 bases between. The CDR3 runs to 13 residues. The CDR3 here is CASSFSNGNEQFF. The CDR3 bases are TGTGCCAGCAGTTTCTCCAATGGGAATGAGCAGTTCTTC.

This chain uses TRBV11-3 with TRBJ2-1; 7 positions agree with TRBD2. The CDR3 covers 15 residues. V was clipped by 5 bases and J by 4 bases; unmatched bases: 8. Germline assignment: CDR1 SGHNT and CDR2 YENEEA. The CDR3 loop is CASSISGITYNEQFF. The CDR3 DNA reads TGTGCCAGCAGCATCAGCGGGATAACTTACAATGAGCAGTTCTTC.

J is TRBJ2-7 and V is TRBV5-1; D possibly uses TRBD1 or TRBD2 (5 bases each). The CDR3 runs 15 residues. CDR1 SGHRS and CDR2 YFSETQ come from the germline V gene. The ends were cut back, 4 bases at V and 4 bases at J, with 18 bases in the middle. The CDR3 reads CASSPGGGKLYEQYF. CDR3 DNA: TGCGCCAGCAGCCCGGGTGGGGGTAAACTGTACGAGCAGTACTTC. The full variable domain, completed using reference TRBV5-1 and TRBJ2-7, is KAGVTQTPRYLIKTRGQQVTLSCSPISGHRSVSWYQQTPGQGLQFLFEYFSETQRNKGNFPGRFSGRQFSNSRSEMNVSTLELGDSALYLCASSPGGGKLYEQYFGPGTRLTVT.

The chain uses TRBV30 and TRBJ2-1; the D is unclear. The CDR3 is 11 residues long. Trimming pared 0 bases from V and 8 bases from J, leaving 5 bases between. Germline lookup yields CDR1 GTSNPN and CDR2 SVGIG (reference sequence). DNA of the CDR3: TGTGCCTGGAGTGTGAAGGATGAGCAGTTCTTC. This encodes CAWSVKDEQFF.

This clone was detected a few times. This chain connects TRBV9 to TRBJ1-1; 8 bases agree with TRBD1. J gave up 1 base and V 2 bases, and 1 base lay outside the gene matches. Germline-derived CDR1 and CDR2 are SGDLS and YYNGEE. The CDR3 runs 14 residues. The CDR3 loop is CASSVGQGNTEAFF. Written as DNA, the CDR3 is TGTGCCAGCAGCGTCGGACAGGGGAACACTGAAGCTTTCTTT. Supplemented by reference TRBV9 and TRBJ1-1, the full variable domain reads DSGVTQTPKHLITATGQRVTLRCSPRSGDLSVYWYQQSLDQGLQFLIQYYNGEERAKGNILERFSAQQFPDLHSELNLSSLELGDSALYFCASSVGQGNTEAFFGQGTRLTVV.

The rearrangement links TRBV9 to TRBJ2-1; D is unresolved. The germline gives CDR1 SGDLS, CDR2 YYNGEE. The CDR3 has 15 amino acids. V shed 4 bases and J shed 2 bases, with 13 bases lying between them. The CDR3 coding sequence is TGTGCCAGCAGCCCCCGGACGTCGACCTACAATGAGCAGTTCTTC. This sequence encodes CASSPRTSTYNEQFF.

The chain couples TRBV9 to TRBJ2-5; 7 bases are shared with TRBD2. The V and J ends lost 0 bases and 1 base, in that order; junction bases with no gene match: 3. The CDR3 consists of 15 residues. Germline CDR1 is SGDLS and CDR2 is YYNGEE. CDR3 protein: CASSVVGGSQETQYF. The CDR3 nucleotides are TGTGCCAGCAGCGTAGTGGGCGGGAGCCAAGAGACCCAGTACTTC.

This chain joins TRBV5-1 and TRBJ2-5, with D tentatively TRBD1 (5 bases). Germline V gene lookup returns CDR1 SGHRS and CDR2 YFSETQ. The CDR3 covers 13 residues. The ends were cut back, 2 bases at V and 2 bases at J, with 7 bases in the middle. CDR3 DNA: TGCGCCAGCAGCTTCAGGGAACAAGAGACCCAGTACTTC. Translation: CASSFREQETQYF.

In this sample, this clone turned up a few times. This chain links TRBV5-1 with TRBJ2-2; possible D gene TRBD2, 5 bases. Deletions cut 0 bases from V and 4 bases from J, with 7 bases between. From germline, CDR1 is SGHRS and CDR2 YFSETQ. The length of the CDR3 is 14 residues. The CDR3 reads CASSLVRGTGELFF. The CDR3 DNA reads as TGCGCCAGCAGCTTGGTACGGGGCACCGGGGAGCTGTTTTTT.

The CDR3 loop reads CASSGAGGTDVLYGYTF. The DNA of the CDR3 is TGTGCCAGCAGTGGGGCCGGGGGGACAGATGTACTCTATGGCTACACCTTC. V and J are TRBV6-1 and TRBJ1-2, with TRBD1 matching 7 bases. The CDR3 is made up of 17 amino acids. V lost 4 bases and J lost 4; bases outside the gene matches: 15. Germline V CDR1 and CDR2: MNHNS, SASEGT.

This chain links TRBV6-6 with TRBJ1-5, with 7 positions matching TRBD1. With 9 bases clipped from V and 3 bases from J, the junction kept 8 bases outside the gene matches. The germline V gene encodes CDR1 MNHNY and CDR2 SVGAGI (reference sequence). The CDR3 runs to 14 residues. CDR3 region: CASRQGIDNQPQHF. CDR3 in DNA: TGTGCCAGTAGACAGGGCATCGACAATCAGCCCCAGCATTTT.

This sequence joins TRBV4-2 and TRBJ1-2; unclear D gene. Trimming cost V 5 bases and J 2 bases, with 12 bases left between them. The germline V gene encodes CDR1 LGHNA and CDR2 YNFKEQ. The CDR3 contains 14 residues. CDR3 DNA sequence: TGTGCCAGCAGCGCGGCCCACACCAACTATGGCTACACCTTC. Protein: CASSAAHTNYGYTF.

The CDR3 DNA is TGTGCCAGCAGCTTTCTGGAGACCCAGTACTTC. Amino acids: CASSFLETQYF. The chain uses TRBV5-4 and TRBJ2-5; D gene ambiguous. Per the germline V gene, CDR1 is SGHNT and CDR2 is YYREEE (reference sequence). There are 11 residues in the CDR3. V was trimmed by 2 bases and J by 5 bases, leaving 4 bases between them.

This clone was seen a handful of times. The chain couples TRBV2 to TRBJ2-1; D gene ambiguous. The germline CDR1 and CDR2 sequences are SNHLY and FYNNEI. This CDR3 contains 14 residues. The V end lost 0 bases, the J end lost 9 bases, and 12 bases lay between the germline ends. Written as DNA, the CDR3 is TGTGCCAGCAGTGAAGCGTTGTGGGCAGGTGAGCAGTTCTTC. Translating gives CASSEALWAGEQFF.

The chain uses TRBV2 and TRBJ2-1, with 10 positions matching TRBD2. Germline assignment: CDR1 SNHLY and CDR2 FYNNEI. The CDR3 has 16 residues. J gave up 0 bases and V 5 bases, and 4 bases lay outside the gene matches. Here the CDR3 DNA reads TGTGCCAGCAGTTCACTAGCGGGGAGCTCCTACAATGAGCAGTTCTTC. It encodes CASSSLAGSSYNEQFF.

This clone was counted only a few times. This chain connects TRBV6-5 to TRBJ1-1; TRBD1 is a possible D gene (6 bases). The CDR3 is made up of 11 amino acids. V lost 6 bases to trimming and J lost 8 bases, with 10 bases between them. Germline V gives CDR1 MNHEY, CDR2 SVGAGI. CDR3: CASRIGGEAFF. The CDR3 DNA follows: TGTGCCAGCAGGATAGGGGGGGAAGCTTTCTTT.

The rearrangement joins TRBV2 to TRBJ1-2, with a weak D call TRBD1 (5 bases). The germline CDR1 and CDR2 sequences are SNHLY and FYNNEI. The V end lost 6 bases, the J end lost 2 bases, and 10 bases lay between the germline ends. The CDR3 loop spans 13 amino acids. The CDR3 DNA is TGTGCCAGCAGACACAGGATGAACTATGGCTACACCTTC. Its translation is CASRHRMNYGYTF.

The chain carries TRBV18 and TRBJ1-1, with D uncertain. Germline V gene data show CDR1 as KGHSH and CDR2 as LQKENI. The CDR3 sequence is 15 residues long. Trimming cost V 5 bases and J 4 bases, with 17 bases left between them. The CDR3 protein is CASSRGIGGGTEAFF. The DNA of the CDR3 is TGTGCCAGCTCAAGAGGGATTGGCGGAGGCACTGAAGCTTTCTTT. Full variable domain (missing parts from reference TRBV18 and TRBJ1-1): NAGVMQNPRHLVRRRGQEARLRCSPMKGHSHVYWYRQLPEEGLKFMVYLQKENIIDESGMPKERFSAEFPKEGPSILRIQQVVRGDSAAYFCASSRGIGGGTEAFFGQGTRLTVV.

The sample holds many counts of this clone. This chain joins TRBV7-9 and TRBJ1-1; no clear D. CDR1 SEHNR and CDR2 FQNEAQ come from the germline V gene (reference sequence). This CDR3 contains 11 residues. Trimming took 5 bases from V and 7 from J, leaving 8 bases between them. This chain's CDR3 is CASSPTDEAFF. The CDR3 coding sequence is TGTGCCAGCAGCCCTACTGATGAAGCTTTCTTT.